These 8 T cell receptor beta chains originate from one sample sequenced in a study of shared clonotypes between healthy human individuals. TCRdb keeps only in-frame clones here, not all; method: immunoSEQ multiplex PCR. Of about 870,000 clones listed, roughly 92% are singletons. Only CD45RO-negative cells positively selected for CCR7 counted as naive CD8 cells, so terminally differentiated effector memory CD45RA+ cells were excluded. Material: naive CD8+ T cells sorted from blood. These receptor sequences come from a man aged 30 to 45 in good health.

The rearrangement links TRBV19 to TRBJ2-3; TRBD1 matches 9 bases. The CDR3 is 15 residues long. The V and J ends lost 6 bases and 3 bases, in that order; junction bases with no gene match: 7. CDR1 is LNHDA and CDR2 is SQIVND in the germline V gene (reference sequence). The CDR3 sequence: CASRETGGMTDTQYF. In DNA, the CDR3 is TGTGCCAGTAGGGAGACAGGGGGTATGACAGATACGCAGTATTTT.

This chain uses TRBV18 with TRBJ2-1, with TRBD1 identical over 7 bases. The V and J ends lost 0 bases and 0 bases, in that order; junction bases with no gene match: 8. CDR1 is KGHSH, CDR2 LQKENI, per germline. This CDR3 region has 18 residues. CDR3 in amino acids: CASSPPFGTEYSYNEQFF. In DNA form, the CDR3 reads TGTGCCAGCTCACCACCGTTTGGGACAGAGTACTCCTACAATGAGCAGTTCTTC.

V and J are TRBV15 and TRBJ2-1; 7 bases align to TRBD2. This CDR3 comprises 15 residues. The junction had 7 bases not matched to a gene; V was cut back by 5 bases and J by 3 bases. The germline V gene has CDR1 LNHNV and CDR2 YYDKDF (reference sequence). This CDR3 is CATSSLASGYNEQFF. CDR3 in DNA: TGTGCCACCAGCTCCCTGGCTAGCGGCTACAATGAGCAGTTCTTC.

The chain combines TRBV6-6 with TRBJ2-7, with D uncertain. The V gene lost 8 bases and the J gene lost 2 bases, with 10 bases spanning the gap. The CDR3 spans 12 residues. CDR1 is MNHNY and CDR2 is SVGAGI in the germline V gene (reference sequence). This chain's CDR3 is CASSRMAYEQYF. Here the CDR3 DNA reads TGTGCCAGCTCCAGGATGGCCTACGAGCAGTACTTC.

In its sample, this clone was seen once. This rearrangement joins TRBV28 to TRBJ2-1, with D possibly TRBD1 on 5 matching bases. The CDR3 length is 16 residues. The V end was cut by 2 bases, the J end by 4 bases, with 15 bases between. CDR1 MDHEN and CDR2 SYDVKM come from the germline V gene. Here the CDR3 DNA reads TGTGCCAGCAGTTTAGGCAGGGCACCGAGTTACAATGAGCAGTTCTTC. Protein product: CASSLGRAPSYNEQFF.

The V gene is TRBV5-4, the J gene TRBJ2-1; the match to TRBD2 covers 8 bases. The CDR3 extends over 18 amino acids. With V trimmed by 0 bases and J by 5 bases, 13 bases remained unmatched. Germline V gene sequence: CDR1 SGHNT, CDR2 YYREEE (reference sequence). The CDR3 region has the DNA TGTGCCAGCAGCTTGGACTCGGGGGCACGAGCGGGAGACAATGAGCAGTTCTTC. Protein: CASSLDSGARAGDNEQFF.

This rearrangement joins TRBV7-9 to TRBJ2-5; D might be TRBD1 (6 bases). The V end lost 4 bases, the J end lost 0 bases, and 12 bases lay between the germline ends. From germline, CDR1 is SEHNR and CDR2 FQNEAQ (reference sequence). The CDR3 runs 15 residues. The CDR3 is CASSSRDTHQETQYF. The CDR3 nucleotides read TGTGCCAGCAGCTCTCGGGACACCCACCAAGAGACCCAGTACTTC.

The chain has TRBV28 and TRBJ2-1; D unclear. The CDR3 loop spans 21 amino acids. Germline V gene sequence: CDR1 MDHEN, CDR2 SYDVKM. V shed 4 bases and J shed 3 bases, with 31 bases lying between them. The CDR3 sequence: CASSSGLVQPPGNGDYNEQFF. For the CDR3, the DNA is TGTGCCAGCAGTTCCGGGCTAGTTCAACCCCCAGGAAATGGAGACTACAATGAGCAGTTCTTC.